This TCR beta chain was observed in a study of Graves' ophthalmopathy and Graves' hyperthyroidism. Germline CDR1 is SGHTA and CDR2 is FQGNSA. The CDR3 totals 15 residues. V was shortened by 2 bases and J by 3 bases, with 14 bases between the two germline ends. Using RNA transcripts, the TCR beta CDR3 regions were amplified. The first round was an RT-PCR with HTBI primers, and the second round was a multiplex PCR. TCRdb re-analysed the multiplex PCR reads in MiXCR, keeping a single row per CDR3 protein. The data contain 400,000 to 450,000 distinct CDR3 sequences, about 21% of them singletons. The V and J genes are TRBV7-2 and TRBJ2-7, with D possibly TRBD2 on 6 matching bases. Material: peripheral blood. The origin of this receptor is a young woman with stable Graves' hyperthyroidism. CDR3 DNA: TGTGCCAGCAGCTTACGCGGGGATCTCAACTACGAGCAGTACTTC. Translated, it gives CASSLRGDLNYEQYF. The full variable domain, completed using reference TRBV7-2 and TRBJ2-7, is GAGVSQSPSNKVTEKGKDVELRCDPISGHTALYWYRQSLGQGLEFLIYFQGNSAPDKSGLPSDRFSAERTGGSVSTLTIQRTQQEDSAVYLCASSLRGDLNYEQYFGPGTRLTVT.